The clone carrying this TCR beta chain appeared a few times. What it recognizes is unknown. Germline CDR1 reads SGHTA; CDR2 reads FQGNSA. This CDR3 has 11 residues. The V end lost 0 bases, the J end lost 10 bases, and 4 bases lay between the germline ends. These data are taken from a study of T cells after yellow fever vaccination. Study results and caveats: One caveat is that FACS-sorted repertoires could contain abundant clonotypes contaminating from the bulk population.

Universal primer sites and UMIs were introduced during 5'RACE template-switching synthesis of TCR cDNA. Via MiXCR, TCRdb re-called the 5' RACE reads, giving one row per CDR3 protein. The sample shows approximately 550,000 distinct CDR3 sequences, under 25% of them seen only once. This specimen was PBMCs, taken 15 days after the yellow fever booster vaccination. The chain has TRBV7-2 and TRBJ2-1; no firm D call. The source of this sequence is a man aged 25-45 years who received the YFV17D yellow fever vaccine. The CDR3 DNA reads TGTGCCAGCAGCTTAGCCTTGGAGCAGTTCTTC. Residues: CASSLALEQFF.